This T cell receptor (beta chain) is drawn from a study of blood T cell repertoires in COVID-19. Per the original methods: From reference gene primer amplification, estimates of nucleated cell counts were derived. Data came from immunoSEQ multiplex PCR; TCRdb stores just in-frame clones and leaves some out. The V and J calls and the clone size are those of that table, but D and trimming were determined from the DNA. The profile shows about 240,000 clones, 85% to 90% of them singletons. CDR3 size: 18 residues. Germline CDR1 reads SGHDT; CDR2 reads YYEEEE. Germline trimming cut 0 bases from V and 3 bases from J; bases unmatched to any gene: 11. Participants spanned ages 18 to 89 years and resided in 20 to 30 US areas. Participants' own reports of clinical history determined their cohort assignment. Recovery meant two consecutive negative NP/OP PCR tests, professional clearance, or resolved symptoms. This clone was recorded once.

V is TRBV5-6 and J is TRBJ2-3, with 9 positions matching TRBD2. This TCR was recovered from a woman aged 30 to 39 who had recovered from COVID-19. What was sequenced was PBMCs or T cells enriched from blood (not recorded which). The CDR3 is CASSLAVFSGRRTDTQYF. In DNA, the CDR3 is TGTGCCAGCAGCTTGGCCGTATTTAGCGGGAGACGGACAGATACGCAGTATTTT.